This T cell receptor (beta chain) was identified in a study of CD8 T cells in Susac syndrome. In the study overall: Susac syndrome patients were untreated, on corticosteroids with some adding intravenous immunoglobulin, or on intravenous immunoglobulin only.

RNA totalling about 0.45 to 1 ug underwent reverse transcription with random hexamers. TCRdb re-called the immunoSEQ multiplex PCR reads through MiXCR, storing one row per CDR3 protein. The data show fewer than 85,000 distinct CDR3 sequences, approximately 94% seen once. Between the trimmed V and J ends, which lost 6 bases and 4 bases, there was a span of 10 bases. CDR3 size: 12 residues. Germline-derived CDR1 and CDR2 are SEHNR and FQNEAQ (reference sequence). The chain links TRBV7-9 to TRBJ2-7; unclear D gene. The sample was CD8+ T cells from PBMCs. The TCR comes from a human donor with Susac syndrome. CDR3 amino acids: CASSPHPYEQYF. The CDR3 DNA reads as TGTGCCAGCAGTCCTCACCCATACGAGCAGTACTTC.